Listed below are T cell receptor beta chains from one sample, sequenced in a study of molecular identifiers for immune sequencing clone quantification. TCRdb processed the PCR reads anew with MiXCR; each CDR3 protein has one entry. The sample lists 300,000 to 350,000 distinct CDR3 sequences, about 20% occurring once. The sample comprised naive CD8+ T cells from blood, with Jurkat cell RNA spiked in. Receptors were obtained from a human donor in good health. Some libraries in this study had Jurkat cell RNA spiked in. CDR3s include the opening cysteine and the closing phenylalanine or tryptophan. D genes are given only for firm matches. Not every row has a clone size; where given, it reads once, few, many or a size class.

>TRBJ2-2|-|many|TRBV19
TGTGCCAGTAGTAGCGGAGGGGTCACCGGGGAGCTGTTTTTT
CASSSGGVTGELFF
>TRBJ2-3|-|many|TRBV28
TGTGCCAGCAGTTTTGGCTCAGGGGCAGATACGCAGTATTTT
CASSFGSGADTQYF
>TRBJ1-6|-|many|TRBV7-9
TGTGCCAGCAGCACACCTAATTCACCCCTCCACTTT
CASSTPNSPLHF
>TRBJ1-1|TRBD1|many|TRBV5-1
TGCGCCAGCAGCCCATCACGACAGGGCGGAACTGAAGCTTTCTTT
CASSPSRQGGTEAFF
>TRBJ2-5|-|many|TRBV4-3
TGCGCCAGCAGCCCAGGCCTAGGAGGTGGAGAGACCCAGTACTTC
CASSPGLGGGETQYF
>TRBJ1-4|-|-|TRBV3-1
TGTGCCAGCAGCCAAGGGGCTAATGGAAAACTGTTTTTT
CASSQGANGKLFF
>TRBJ1-1|TRBD1|many|TRBV25-1
TGTGCCAGCAGTACCAGGACAGGGGGCTCTGTAGGGGAAGCTTTCTTT
CASSTRTGGSVGEAFF
>TRBJ2-6|TRBD1|-|TRBV27
TGTGCCAGCAGGTTAACGGGGACAGGGAAAAGCTCTGGGGCCAACGTCCTGACTTTC
CASRLTGTGKSSGANVLTF
>TRBJ2-2|-|many|TRBV6-1
TGTGCCAGCAGTGATCGGTTTGAGACCGGGGAGCTGTTTTTT
CASSDRFETGELFF
>TRBJ2-2|-|many|TRBV29-1
TGCAGCGTTGGTGACACCGGGGAGCTGTTTTTT
CSVGDTGELFF
>TRBJ2-4|TRBD1|many|TRBV4-1
TGCGCCAGCAGCCAAAGGCAGGGGGCCCAAAACATTCAGTACTTC
CASSQRQGAQNIQYF
>TRBJ1-1|-|few|TRBV21-1
TGTGCCAGCAACCCCCGAGACAAAGGAGTTAACACTGAAGCTTTCTTT
CASNPRDKGVNTEAFF